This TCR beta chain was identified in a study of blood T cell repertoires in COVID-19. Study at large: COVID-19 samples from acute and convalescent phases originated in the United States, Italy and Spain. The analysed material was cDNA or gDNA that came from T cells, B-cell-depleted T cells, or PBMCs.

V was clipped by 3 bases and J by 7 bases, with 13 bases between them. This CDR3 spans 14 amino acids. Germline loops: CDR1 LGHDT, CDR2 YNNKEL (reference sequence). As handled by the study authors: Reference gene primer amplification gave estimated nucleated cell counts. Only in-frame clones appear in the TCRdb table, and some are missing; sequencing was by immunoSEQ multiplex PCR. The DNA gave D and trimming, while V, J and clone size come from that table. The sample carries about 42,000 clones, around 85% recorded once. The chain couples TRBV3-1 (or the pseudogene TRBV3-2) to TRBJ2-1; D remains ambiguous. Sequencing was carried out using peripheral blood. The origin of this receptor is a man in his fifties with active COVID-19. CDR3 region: CASSHTSSWNEQFF. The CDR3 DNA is TGTGCCAGCAGCCACACATCATCATGGAATGAGCAGTTCTTC.